The 23 T cell receptor beta chains presented below share a single source sample, sequenced in a study of shared clonotypes between healthy human individuals. Sequenced by immunoSEQ multiplex PCR; TCRdb stores in-frame clones only, minus some. Of about 2.4 million clones listed, under 95% are singletons. The sequencing input was naive CD4+ T cells from PBMCs. The sample's subset: CD45RA+ positively selected. The receptors here all came from a young man in good health. Some clones in this sample may be carry-over from other donors' samples.

V and J are TRBV5-1 and TRBJ2-5; D is perhaps TRBD2 (5 bases). V shed 0 bases and J shed 4 bases, with 13 bases lying between them. The CDR3 consists of 15 residues. Germline V CDR1 and CDR2: SGHRS, YFSETQ. In DNA form, the CDR3 reads TGCGCCAGCAGCTTGGAGAGGACTCCCGGAGAGACCCAGTACTTC. This gives the protein CASSLERTPGETQYF.

This sequence joins TRBV4-1 and TRBJ1-1; D possibly corresponds to TRBD1 (5 bases). The length of the CDR3 is 15 residues. Germline lookup yields CDR1 MGHRA and CDR2 YSYEKL. V was trimmed by 0 bases and J by 6 bases, leaving 14 bases between them. CDR3 DNA: TGCGCCAGCAGCCAAGATCTGAGGGGCGGGTCTGAAGCTTTCTTT. Translation: CASSQDLRGGSEAFF.

V is TRBV10-3 and J is TRBJ1-4; D remains ambiguous. V lost 11 bases, J lost 0 bases, and 13 bases lay in between. The CDR3 extends over 14 amino acids. Germline CDR1 is ENHRY and CDR2 is SYGVKD. For the CDR3, the DNA is TGTGCCGCCAAGCCCACCCCAACTAATGAAAAACTGTTTTTT. This sequence encodes CAAKPTPTNEKLFF.

Worth noting for this clone: At the DNA level, this CDR3 is encoded by other sequences in the same sample as well. This chain links TRBV7-6 with TRBJ2-5; no clear D gene. Germline values: CDR1 SGHVS, CDR2 FNYEAQ. The CDR3 runs to 13 residues. Trimming removed 2 bases at V and 3 bases at J, with 7 bases between. CDR3 in DNA: TGTGCCAGCAGCTTATGGGGTGAAGAGACCCAGTACTTC. Its translation: CASSLWGEETQYF.

The V call is TRBV9, the J call TRBJ1-1, with D perhaps TRBD1 (6 bases). Germline CDR1 reads SGDLS; CDR2 reads YYNGEE. V lost 2 bases and J lost 4, with 9 bases in between. CDR3 size: 13 residues. The CDR3: CASSVRGGTEAFF. In DNA form, the CDR3 reads TGTGCCAGCAGCGTCAGGGGCGGCACTGAAGCTTTCTTT.

J is TRBJ2-1 and V is TRBV5-1; D is possibly TRBD2 (6 bases). The CDR3 consists of 15 residues. The V gene's germline CDR1 is SGHRS and CDR2 YFSETQ. V was clipped by 0 bases and J by 3 bases, with 10 bases between them. CDR3: CASSLDGSGYNEQFF. The CDR3 DNA follows: TGCGCCAGCAGCTTGGACGGGAGTGGCTACAATGAGCAGTTCTTC.

For this clone: Other nucleotide sequences in the sample specify the same CDR3. This chain uses TRBV10-3 with TRBJ2-2; 8 nucleotides line up with TRBD1. The CDR3 consists of 14 residues. CDR1 is ENHRY and CDR2 is SYGVKD in the germline V gene. Trimming took 8 bases from V and 1 from J; bases not matched to a gene: 3. The CDR3 coding sequence is TGTGCCATCTCCGACAGGGGGAACACCGGGGAGCTGTTTTTT. Protein: CAISDRGNTGELFF.

The rearrangement joins TRBV5-6 to TRBJ1-3; D is possibly TRBD1 (6 bases). Trimming shortened V by 0 bases and J by 2 bases, and 9 bases separated the two germline ends. Germline CDR1 is SGHDT and CDR2 is YYEEEE. The CDR3 loop spans 15 amino acids. The chain's CDR3 is CASSLGSGAGNTIYF. In DNA, the CDR3 is TGTGCCAGCAGCTTGGGGTCAGGGGCTGGAAACACCATATATTTT.

This rearrangement joins TRBV29-1 to TRBJ2-1, with D tentatively TRBD2 (5 bases). Germline V lookup: CDR1 SQVTM, CDR2 ANQGSEA. V was trimmed by 4 bases and J by 9 bases, leaving 10 bases between them. This CDR3 comprises 11 residues. The CDR3 DNA follows: TGCAGCGTTGGTTCTGGAGGTGAGCAGTTCTTC. Translated, it gives CSVGSGGEQFF.

This clone was seen only once. V gene TRBV25-1 combines with J gene TRBJ1-2; D possibly corresponds to TRBD1 (5 bases). V was cut by 3 bases and J by 4 bases, with 12 bases left in between. The CDR3 is made up of 14 amino acids. CDR1 MGHDK and CDR2 SYGVNS come from the germline V gene. CDR3 bases: TGTGCCAGCAGTGACTCGGGGCAACTCTATGGCTACACCTTC. This sequence encodes CASSDSGQLYGYTF.

The chain combines TRBV19 with TRBJ1-1; a possible D gene is TRBD1 (5 bases). Looked up from germline, CDR1 is LNHDA and CDR2 is SQIVND (reference sequence). Trimming took 7 bases from V and 10 from J, leaving 13 bases between them. The CDR3 covers 11 residues. The CDR3 is CASTLTGLAFF. The CDR3 bases are TGTGCCAGTACCCTAACGGGGCTAGCTTTCTTT.

V usage is TRBV18 and J usage is TRBJ2-1; 9 positions agree with TRBD2. Germline V lookup: CDR1 KGHSH, CDR2 LQKENI. This CDR3 is built from 16 residues. V dropped 1 base and J dropped 7; count of bases not matched to a gene: 8. CDR3 region: CASSPLTSGGRNEQFF. As DNA, the CDR3 is TGTGCCAGCTCACCACTGACTAGCGGTGGGAGAAATGAGCAGTTCTTC.

This chain uses TRBV5-1 with TRBJ2-5; the D gene is possibly TRBD2 (5 bases). Germline V lookup: CDR1 SGHRS, CDR2 YFSETQ. CDR3 length: 15 residues. The germline V and J ends were trimmed by 2 bases and 4 bases, with 15 bases remaining between them. The CDR3 sequence is CASSLRSGSPETQYF. The CDR3 DNA follows: TGCGCCAGCAGCTTAAGGAGCGGAAGCCCAGAGACCCAGTACTTC.

The chain combines TRBV5-3 with TRBJ2-1; 7 bases are shared with TRBD2. TRBV5-3 is an ORF, with its function uncertain. This CDR3 contains 17 residues. V was pared by 5 bases and J by 5 bases, with 16 bases of the junction left unmatched. CDR3 sequence: CARRIKGLWEGNNEQFF. CDR3 nucleotides: TGTGCCAGAAGGATTAAAGGGTTGTGGGAGGGCAACAATGAGCAGTTCTTC.

This sequence joins TRBV7-9 and TRBJ2-3, with 10 nucleotides matching TRBD2. Germline values: CDR1 SEHNR, CDR2 FQNEAQ (reference sequence). The CDR3 extends over 16 amino acids. Germline trimming cut 5 bases from V and 5 bases from J; bases unmatched to any gene: 10. The CDR3 spells CASSLLLAGSGDTQYF. The CDR3 DNA reads TGTGCCAGCAGCCTATTACTAGCGGGATCGGGAGATACGCAGTATTTT.

The chain uses TRBV19 and TRBJ2-7, with TRBD2 matching 11 bases. The J segment lost 7 bases and the V segment lost 8 bases, leaving 4 bases of the junction unmatched. Germline lookup yields CDR1 LNHDA and CDR2 SQIVND (reference sequence). This CDR3 is built from 12 residues. The CDR3 loop is CASSSGRREQYF. The DNA for the CDR3 is TGTGCCAGTTCTAGCGGGAGGAGGGAGCAGTACTTC.

The chain recombines TRBV27 with TRBJ2-7; the D call may be TRBD1 or TRBD2 (5 bases each). Trimming cost V 0 bases and J 4 bases, with 16 bases left between them. This CDR3 is built from 16 residues. Germline V gene lookup returns CDR1 MNHEY and CDR2 SMNVEV (reference sequence). CDR3 protein: CASSLSGTASGYEQYF. The DNA of the CDR3 is TGTGCCAGCAGTTTATCGGGGACCGCTAGTGGGTACGAGCAGTACTTC.

This rearrangement joins TRBV7-9 to TRBJ2-3; tentatively, D is TRBD1 (6 bases). The CDR3 totals 17 residues. Germline lookup yields CDR1 SEHNR and CDR2 FQNEAQ (reference sequence). V was clipped by 5 bases and J by 1 base, with 19 bases between them. The CDR3 loop reads CASSPLKGPGGTDTQYF. CDR3 coding DNA: TGTGCCAGCAGCCCCCTTAAGGGGCCAGGGGGCACAGATACGCAGTATTTT.

This rearrangement joins TRBV2 to TRBJ1-5; 7 bases are a match to TRBD1. The CDR3 has 15 residues. Trimming cost V 10 bases and J 3 bases; bases outside gene matches: 12. The germline gives CDR1 SNHLY, CDR2 FYNNEI. The CDR3 is CATRQGVLNNQPQHF. CDR3 in DNA: TGTGCCACCCGACAGGGCGTCTTAAACAATCAGCCCCAGCATTTT.

J is TRBJ2-1 and V is TRBV6-4, with 11 bases aligning to TRBD2. The ends lost 5 bases at V and 6 bases at J; junction bases unmatched: 12. Germline CDR1 and CDR2: MRHNA and SNTAGT. CDR3 length: 17 amino acids. The CDR3 coding sequence is TGTGCCAGCAGTTACCTACGGGGGCTAGCGGGAGGCAATGAGCAGTTCTTC. Translation: CASSYLRGLAGGNEQFF.

This sequence joins TRBV7-2 and TRBJ1-3; D unresolved. Per the germline V gene, CDR1 is SGHTA and CDR2 is FQGNSA. CDR3 length: 16 residues. V was shortened by 0 bases and J by 0 bases, with 9 bases between the two germline ends. The CDR3 loop reads CASSLATSLSGNTIYF. Here the CDR3 DNA reads TGTGCCAGCAGCTTAGCTACCAGCCTCTCTGGAAACACCATATATTTT.

The chain joins TRBV2 to TRBJ2-5; 13 nucleotides agree with TRBD2. The germline V gene encodes CDR1 SNHLY and CDR2 FYNNEI. V gave up 3 bases and J gave up 5 bases; unmatched junction bases: 3. This CDR3 comprises 15 residues. The CDR3 sequence: CASSEGLAGLETQYF. CDR3 DNA: TGTGCCAGCAGTGAGGGACTAGCGGGACTGGAGACCCAGTACTTC. The variable domain in full, completed from reference TRBV2 and TRBJ2-5, reads EPEVTQTPSHQVTQMGQEVILRCVPISNHLYFYWYRQILGQKVEFLVSFYNNEISEKSEIFDDQFSVERPDGSNFTLKIRSTKLEDSAMYFCASSEGLAGLETQYFGPGTRLLVL.

The chain combines TRBV7-9 with TRBJ2-7; D is unresolved. The CDR3 is 13 residues long. Germline V CDR1 and CDR2: SEHNR, FQNEAQ (reference sequence). Trimming shortened V by 3 bases and J by 2 bases, and 8 bases separated the two germline ends. The CDR3 DNA is TGTGCCAGCAGCTTTGGGGATCCCTACGAGCAGTACTTC. Its protein product is CASSFGDPYEQYF.